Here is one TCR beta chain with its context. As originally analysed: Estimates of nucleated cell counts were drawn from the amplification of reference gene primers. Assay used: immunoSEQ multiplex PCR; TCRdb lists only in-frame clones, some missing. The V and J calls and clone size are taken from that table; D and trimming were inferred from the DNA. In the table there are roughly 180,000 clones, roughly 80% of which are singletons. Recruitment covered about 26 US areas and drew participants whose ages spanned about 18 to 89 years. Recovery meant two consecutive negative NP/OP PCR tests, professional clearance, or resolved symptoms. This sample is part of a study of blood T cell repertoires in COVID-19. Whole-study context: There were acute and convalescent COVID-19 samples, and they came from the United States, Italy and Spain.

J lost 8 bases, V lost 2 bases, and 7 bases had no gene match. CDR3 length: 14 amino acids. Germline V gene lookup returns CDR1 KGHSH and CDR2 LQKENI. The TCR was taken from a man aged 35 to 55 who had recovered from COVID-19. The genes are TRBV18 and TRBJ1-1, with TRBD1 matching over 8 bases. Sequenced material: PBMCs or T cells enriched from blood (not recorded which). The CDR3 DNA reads TGTGCCAGCTCACCAGGGCAGGGGGCGAACGAAGCTTTCTTT. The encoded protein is CASSPGQGANEAFF.